The rows below give T cell receptor beta chains drawn from one sample of a study of sequential checkpoint blockade in melanoma. The table came from immunoSEQ multiplex PCR; TCRdb's copy has only in-frame clones and leaves some out. The table records around 18,000 clones, roughly 72% of them present only once. This specimen was CD8+ T cells sorted from blood (inferred from file names), taken from a patient given nivolumab and ipilimumab in sequence. The receptors come from a human donor with melanoma. Both conserved end residues are part of each CDR3. The order of the fields is CDR3 length, clone size, D gene, V gene, J gene, CDR3 protein, CDR3 DNA. D genes are given only for firm matches. Rows may omit the clone size; those that give it use once, few, many or a size class.

cdr3_length: 15
clone_size: -
d_call: TRBD1
v_call: TRBV6-1
j_call: TRBJ1-2
cdr3_aa: CASSVSGQGFDGYTF
cdr3_nt: TGTGCCAGCAGTGTTTCGGGACAGGGGTTCGATGGCTACACCTTC

cdr3_length: 13
clone_size: -
d_call: -
v_call: TRBV5-1
j_call: TRBJ1-1
cdr3_aa: CASSQDRNTEAFF
cdr3_nt: TGCGCCAGCAGCCAGGACAGAAACACTGAAGCTTTCTTT

cdr3_length: 12
clone_size: medium-sized
d_call: -
v_call: TRBV5-1
j_call: TRBJ2-7
cdr3_aa: CASSPTGYEQYF
cdr3_nt: TGCGCCAGCAGCCCCACAGGGTACGAGCAGTACTTC

cdr3_length: 15
clone_size: few
d_call: TRBD2
v_call: TRBV7-8
j_call: TRBJ2-7
cdr3_aa: CASSQGLAFYYEQYF
cdr3_nt: TGTGCCAGCAGTCAGGGACTAGCGTTTTACTACGAGCAGTACTTC

cdr3_length: 15
clone_size: -
d_call: -
v_call: TRBV6-1
j_call: TRBJ1-3
cdr3_aa: CASSEWRQGGNTIYF
cdr3_nt: TGTGCCAGCAGTGAATGGCGGCAGGGTGGAAACACCATATATTTT

cdr3_length: 16
clone_size: -
d_call: TRBD1
v_call: TRBV6-6
j_call: TRBJ2-2
cdr3_aa: CASSRSGQVRTGELFF
cdr3_nt: TGTGCCAGCAGTAGATCGGGACAGGTGCGCACCGGGGAGCTGTTTTTT

cdr3_length: 13
clone_size: -
d_call: -
v_call: TRBV7-2
j_call: TRBJ2-7
cdr3_aa: CASVGRGFYEQYF
cdr3_nt: TGTGCCAGCGTAGGGCGGGGTTTCTACGAGCAGTACTTC

cdr3_length: 13
clone_size: -
d_call: -
v_call: TRBV10-2
j_call: TRBJ2-5
cdr3_aa: CASSESRSIPQYF
cdr3_nt: TGCGCCAGCAGTGAGTCGAGGTCGATTCCCCAGTACTTC

cdr3_length: 12
clone_size: -
d_call: -
v_call: TRBV7-9
j_call: TRBJ2-3
cdr3_aa: CASSLGADTQYF
cdr3_nt: TGTGCCAGCAGCTTAGGCGCAGATACGCAGTATTTT

cdr3_length: 14
clone_size: once
d_call: TRBD2
v_call: TRBV19
j_call: TRBJ2-3
cdr3_aa: CASSSYGGEDTQYF
cdr3_nt: TGTGCCAGTAGTTCTTACGGGGGGGAAGATACGCAGTATTTT

cdr3_length: 14
clone_size: once
d_call: -
v_call: TRBV16
j_call: TRBJ2-1
cdr3_aa: CASSQAGAWDEQFF
cdr3_nt: TGTGCCAGCAGCCAGGCAGGGGCCTGGGATGAGCAGTTCTTC

cdr3_length: 16
clone_size: -
d_call: -
v_call: TRBV9
j_call: TRBJ2-1
cdr3_aa: CASSVDSGVSDNEQFF
cdr3_nt: TGTGCCAGCAGCGTAGATTCAGGGGTCAGCGACAATGAGCAGTTCTTC

cdr3_length: 13
clone_size: few
d_call: -
v_call: TRBV5-5
j_call: TRBJ1-2
cdr3_aa: CASSLAGDYGYTF
cdr3_nt: TGTGCCAGCAGCTTAGCCGGGGACTATGGCTACACCTTC

cdr3_length: 15
clone_size: -
d_call: TRBD1
v_call: TRBV18
j_call: TRBJ2-1
cdr3_aa: CASSHWGQGEDEQFF
cdr3_nt: TGTGCCAGCTCACATTGGGGACAGGGAGAAGATGAGCAGTTCTTC

cdr3_length: 15
clone_size: -
d_call: -
v_call: TRBV6-1
j_call: TRBJ1-2
cdr3_aa: CASSDQDRINYGYTF
cdr3_nt: TGTGCCAGCAGTGACCAGGACAGAATTAACTATGGCTACACCTTC

cdr3_length: 14
clone_size: few
d_call: TRBD2
v_call: TRBV5-1
j_call: TRBJ2-1
cdr3_aa: CASSLVPGRDEQFF
cdr3_nt: TGCGCCAGCAGCTTGGTTCCCGGGAGGGATGAGCAGTTCTTC

cdr3_length: 16
clone_size: few
d_call: TRBD1
v_call: TRBV5-4
j_call: TRBJ2-7
cdr3_aa: CASSQDHGQGSDEQYF
cdr3_nt: TGTGCCAGCAGCCAAGATCATGGACAGGGATCTGACGAGCAGTACTTC

cdr3_length: 18
clone_size: -
d_call: -
v_call: TRBV5-4
j_call: TRBJ1-6
cdr3_aa: CASSLREGGSSVDSPLHF
cdr3_nt: TGTGCCAGCAGCCTGAGAGAGGGAGGGAGTAGTGTCGATTCACCCCTCCACTTT

cdr3_length: 14
clone_size: -
d_call: TRBD1
v_call: TRBV6-1
j_call: TRBJ1-5
cdr3_aa: CATKTGNGNQPQHF
cdr3_nt: TGTGCCACCAAGACAGGGAACGGCAATCAGCCCCAGCATTTT

cdr3_length: 15
clone_size: once
d_call: TRBD2
v_call: TRBV30
j_call: TRBJ2-5
cdr3_aa: CAWGFRTGGEETQYF
cdr3_nt: TGTGCCTGGGGCTTCAGGACGGGAGGAGAAGAGACCCAGTACTTC

cdr3_length: 15
clone_size: -
d_call: TRBD2
v_call: TRBV4-1
j_call: TRBJ2-7
cdr3_aa: CASSPTGLAGYEQYF
cdr3_nt: TGCGCCAGCAGCCCAACGGGACTAGCGGGCTACGAGCAGTACTTC

cdr3_length: 15
clone_size: -
d_call: TRBD2
v_call: TRBV4-2
j_call: TRBJ2-7
cdr3_aa: CASSLLAGSGLEQYF
cdr3_nt: TGTGCCAGCAGCCTACTAGCGGGCTCAGGGCTCGAGCAGTACTTC

cdr3_length: 16
clone_size: -
d_call: TRBD1
v_call: TRBV10-3
j_call: TRBJ2-7
cdr3_aa: CAISESKGTGGNEQYF
cdr3_nt: TGTGCCATCAGTGAGTCGAAGGGGACAGGGGGTAACGAGCAGTACTTC

cdr3_length: 13
clone_size: few
d_call: -
v_call: TRBV28
j_call: TRBJ2-7
cdr3_aa: CASREGRAGEQYF
cdr3_nt: TGTGCCAGCAGGGAGGGAAGAGCGGGCGAGCAGTACTTC

cdr3_length: 12
clone_size: -
d_call: -
v_call: TRBV27
j_call: TRBJ2-7
cdr3_aa: CASSPSGEEQYF
cdr3_nt: TGTGCCAGCAGTCCATCAGGGGAAGAGCAGTACTTC

cdr3_length: 12
clone_size: -
d_call: -
v_call: TRBV30
j_call: TRBJ2-7
cdr3_aa: CAWSVLGYEQYF
cdr3_nt: TGTGCCTGGAGTGTTCTCGGCTACGAGCAGTACTTC

cdr3_length: 15
clone_size: -
d_call: -
v_call: TRBV7-8
j_call: TRBJ1-1
cdr3_aa: CASSFSGNPNTEAFF
cdr3_nt: TGTGCCAGCAGCTTCTCAGGAAACCCGAACACTGAAGCTTTCTTT

cdr3_length: 16
clone_size: -
d_call: -
v_call: TRBV4-3
j_call: TRBJ2-2
cdr3_aa: CASSQEVTTYTGELFF
cdr3_nt: TGCGCCAGCAGCCAAGAGGTGACTACCTACACCGGGGAGCTGTTTTTT

cdr3_length: 15
clone_size: -
d_call: -
v_call: TRBV28
j_call: TRBJ1-3
cdr3_aa: CASSPLGGGRNTIYF
cdr3_nt: TGTGCCAGCAGTCCCTTGGGAGGGGGAAGAAACACCATATATTTT

cdr3_length: 20
clone_size: -
d_call: -
v_call: TRBV10-3
j_call: TRBJ2-6
cdr3_aa: CAIKRTTLDSPESRANVLTF
cdr3_nt: TGTGCCATCAAGAGGACTACTTTAGATAGTCCAGAATCACGGGCCAACGTCCTGACTTTC

cdr3_length: 14
clone_size: -
d_call: -
v_call: TRBV7-9
j_call: TRBJ1-3
cdr3_aa: CASSSPGGGNTIYF
cdr3_nt: TGTGCCAGCAGTTCGCCGGGTGGGGGAAACACCATATATTTT

cdr3_length: 14
clone_size: -
d_call: TRBD1
v_call: TRBV27
j_call: TRBJ1-5
cdr3_aa: CASSPGTGEQPQHF
cdr3_nt: TGTGCCAGCAGTCCAGGGACAGGGGAGCAGCCCCAGCATTTT

cdr3_length: 12
clone_size: -
d_call: -
v_call: TRBV30
j_call: TRBJ2-2
cdr3_aa: CAWMSATGELFF
cdr3_nt: TGTGCCTGGATGTCTGCGACCGGGGAGCTGTTTTTT

cdr3_length: 15
clone_size: -
d_call: TRBD2
v_call: TRBV6-5
j_call: TRBJ2-7
cdr3_aa: CASRPSTSGLYEQYF
cdr3_nt: TGTGCCAGCAGGCCTTCGACTAGCGGCCTCTACGAGCAGTACTTC

cdr3_length: 16
clone_size: -
d_call: -
v_call: TRBV9
j_call: TRBJ2-1
cdr3_aa: CASSKATVTFDREQFF
cdr3_nt: TGTGCCAGCAGCAAGGCAACAGTGACGTTCGATCGGGAGCAGTTCTTC

cdr3_length: 19
clone_size: once
d_call: -
v_call: TRBV6-4
j_call: TRBJ1-5
cdr3_aa: CASSATLARRAVQNQPQHF
cdr3_nt: TGTGCCAGCAGTGCGACCCTAGCCCGCAGAGCAGTACAAAATCAGCCCCAGCATTTT

cdr3_length: 14
clone_size: medium-sized
d_call: TRBD2
v_call: TRBV6-4
j_call: TRBJ2-3
cdr3_aa: CASSGAGGQDTQYF
cdr3_nt: TGTGCCAGCAGTGGTGCGGGAGGGCAGGATACGCAGTATTTT

cdr3_length: 16
clone_size: -
d_call: TRBD2
v_call: TRBV7-6
j_call: TRBJ2-7
cdr3_aa: CASSLETSGMPYEQYF
cdr3_nt: TGTGCCAGCAGCTTAGAAACTAGCGGGATGCCCTACGAGCAGTACTTC

cdr3_length: 15
clone_size: few
d_call: -
v_call: TRBV30
j_call: TRBJ1-3
cdr3_aa: CAWTISDLARNTIYF
cdr3_nt: TGTGCCTGGACTATCTCGGACCTAGCCAGAAACACCATATATTTT

cdr3_length: 13
clone_size: -
d_call: -
v_call: TRBV2
j_call: TRBJ1-1
cdr3_aa: CASSVRENTEAFF
cdr3_nt: TGTGCCAGCAGTGTTCGGGAGAACACTGAAGCTTTCTTT

cdr3_length: 14
clone_size: -
d_call: -
v_call: TRBV9
j_call: TRBJ2-3
cdr3_aa: CASSVGQGKDTQYF
cdr3_nt: TGTGCCAGCAGCGTAGGGCAGGGGAAAGATACGCAGTATTTT

cdr3_length: 15
clone_size: -
d_call: -
v_call: TRBV30
j_call: TRBJ2-1
cdr3_aa: CAWSVTAGSDNEQFF
cdr3_nt: TGTGCCTGGAGTGTAACGGCGGGGTCAGACAATGAGCAGTTCTTC

cdr3_length: 12
clone_size: -
d_call: TRBD1
v_call: TRBV6-5
j_call: TRBJ1-2
cdr3_aa: CASRMTGNGYTF
cdr3_nt: TGTGCCAGCAGAATGACAGGGAATGGCTACACCTTC

cdr3_length: 13
clone_size: once
d_call: -
v_call: TRBV7-8
j_call: TRBJ2-7
cdr3_aa: CASSHSPSYEQYF
cdr3_nt: TGTGCCAGCAGCCACAGTCCCAGCTACGAGCAGTACTTC

cdr3_length: 15
clone_size: once
d_call: TRBD1
v_call: TRBV7-9
j_call: TRBJ2-7
cdr3_aa: CASSRVMAGGYEQYF
cdr3_nt: TGTGCCAGCAGCCGAGTCATGGCAGGGGGCTACGAGCAGTACTTC

cdr3_length: 18
clone_size: -
d_call: TRBD2
v_call: TRBV5-6
j_call: TRBJ2-3
cdr3_aa: CASSLARGLAGPTDTQYF
cdr3_nt: TGTGCCAGCAGCTTGGCCCGCGGGCTAGCGGGGCCCACAGATACGCAGTATTTT

cdr3_length: 14
clone_size: -
d_call: -
v_call: TRBV6-1
j_call: TRBJ2-3
cdr3_aa: CASSEGGQTYTQYF
cdr3_nt: TGTGCCAGCAGTGAAGGCGGACAGACCTATACGCAGTATTTT

cdr3_length: 12
clone_size: -
d_call: -
v_call: TRBV5-6
j_call: TRBJ2-7
cdr3_aa: CASSLGGYEQYF
cdr3_nt: TGTGCCAGCAGCTTGGGCGGGTACGAGCAGTACTTC

cdr3_length: 14
clone_size: -
d_call: -
v_call: TRBV5-4
j_call: TRBJ1-6
cdr3_aa: CASSQGAENSPLHF
cdr3_nt: TGTGCCAGCAGCCAAGGAGCGGAGAATTCACCCCTCCACTTT